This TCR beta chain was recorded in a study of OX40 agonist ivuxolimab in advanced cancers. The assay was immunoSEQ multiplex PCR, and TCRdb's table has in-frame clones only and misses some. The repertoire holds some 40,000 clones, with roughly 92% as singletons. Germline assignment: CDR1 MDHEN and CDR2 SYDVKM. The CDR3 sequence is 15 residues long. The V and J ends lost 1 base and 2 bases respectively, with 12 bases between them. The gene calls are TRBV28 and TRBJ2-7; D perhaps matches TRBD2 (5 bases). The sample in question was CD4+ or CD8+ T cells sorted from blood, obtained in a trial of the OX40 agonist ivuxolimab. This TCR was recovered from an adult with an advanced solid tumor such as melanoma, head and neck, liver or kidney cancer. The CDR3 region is CASSLYGESPYEQYF. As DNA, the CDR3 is TGTGCCAGCAGTTTATACGGGGAAAGTCCCTACGAGCAGTACTTC.